The T cell receptor (beta chain) described here comes from a study of T cell responses to AZD1222 COVID-19 vaccine. The table came from immunoSEQ multiplex PCR; TCRdb's copy has only in-frame clones and leaves some out. The sample has 80,000 or so clones, 70% to 90% seen once. Germline V gene data show CDR1 as SGHDN and CDR2 as FVKESK. Trimming left V 6 bases short and J 0 bases short, with 11 bases between. The CDR3 consists of 14 residues. The chain recombines TRBV14 with TRBJ1-2; D is uncertain. The sample in question was peripheral blood, obtained on day 0 of AZD1222 vaccination. This receptor was obtained from an adult in good health. The CDR3 loop is CASSIPGANYGYTF. The CDR3 DNA reads TGTGCCAGCAGTATCCCAGGAGCTAACTATGGCTACACCTTC.